Listed here is a single T cell receptor (beta chain). Its antigen remains unidentified. One base away there is no much larger clone; base qualities are not given. The sample originates from a study of blood T cell repertoires in COVID-19 (dated by TCRdb to the early 2020s). Background for the entire study: The collaborator samples originated in the United States, Italy and Spain and spanned the acute and convalescent phases of COVID-19. The material from the prospective study consisted of cDNA or gDNA derived from T cells, B-cell-depleted T cells, or PBMCs. The dataset comprised deeply sampled blood TCRbeta repertoires from subjects exposed to, actively infected with, or recovered from COVID-19. The repertoires were released in a freely available public database intended as a resource for research on the immune response to SARS-CoV-2. Where HLA class I and class II types were available, the types were taken from metadata supplied by the sample provider, not from assay-based typing. Samples were obtained from the ongoing ImmuneRACE study (first 160 participants) and from about 1,300 subjects provided by 6 global collaborators. A de-identified subject ID, COVID-19 status, age in years and sex were almost always included in the sample metadata. Broad study findings and their caveats: Clinical and demographic metadata were provided uncurated, with the amount varying by source and participant.

Whole blood was collected in K2EDTA tubes by collaborating institutions according to the institutions' own protocols. Collaborator samples were shipped for TCRbeta analysis as frozen whole blood, isolated PBMCs, or DNA extracted from either sample type. TCRbeta CDR3 regions were amplified from genomic DNA using the immunoSEQ Assay, a bias-controlled multiplex PCR. The paper's data handling went like this. Within the assay, amplification of reference gene primers was used to estimate how many nucleated cells each sample contained. To quantify the absolute abundance of each unique TCRbeta CDR3 rearrangement, sequence reads were collapsed and filtered. For each sample, productive Simpson clonality was calculated by taking the square root of Simpson's diversity index across productive rearrangements. Sourced from immuneACCESS, this table was stored by TCRdb with only in-frame sequences that have V and J called. A share of the clones is absent; for the studies checked, an unresolved V gene accounts for under half, and the remainder has no known explanation. V, J and clone size derive from that table, while D and trimming were established from the DNA sequence. This sample is represented by roughly 180,000 clones; about 91% of them were singletons. The top ten clones comprise 4% to 5% of the sample.

Looking up the germline V gene yields CDR1 KGHSH and CDR2 LQKENI. Counted from cysteine to phenylalanine, this CDR3 has 13 amino acids. Only the CDR3 part of the read is kept: 39 bases, read in frame from the first base. Relative to germline, V is 9 bases shorter and J is 5 bases shorter, with 14 bases between their ends. This sequence uses TRBV18 and TRBJ2-1, with TRBD1 perhaps the D gene, on 6 matching bases. This sequence was found in a woman aged 25 to 39 with acute or convalescent COVID-19. The sequenced sample was peripheral blood. This receptor has the CDR3 CASYRDKDNEQFF. The bases are TGTGCCAGTTACCGGGACAAAGACAATGAGCAGTTCTTC.